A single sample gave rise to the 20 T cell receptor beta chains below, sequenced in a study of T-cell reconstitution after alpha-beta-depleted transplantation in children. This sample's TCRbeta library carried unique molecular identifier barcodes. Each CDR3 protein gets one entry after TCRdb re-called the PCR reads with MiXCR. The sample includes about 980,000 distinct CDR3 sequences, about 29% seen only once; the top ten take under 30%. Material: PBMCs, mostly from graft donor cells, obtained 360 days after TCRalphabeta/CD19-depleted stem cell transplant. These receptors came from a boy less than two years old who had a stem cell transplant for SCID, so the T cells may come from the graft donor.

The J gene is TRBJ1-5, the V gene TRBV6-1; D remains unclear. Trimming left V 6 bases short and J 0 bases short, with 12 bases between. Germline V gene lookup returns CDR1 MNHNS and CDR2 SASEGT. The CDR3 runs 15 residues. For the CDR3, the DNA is TGTGCCAGCAGAAACGGAGGGTTTAGCAATCAGCCCCAGCATTTT. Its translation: CASRNGGFSNQPQHF.

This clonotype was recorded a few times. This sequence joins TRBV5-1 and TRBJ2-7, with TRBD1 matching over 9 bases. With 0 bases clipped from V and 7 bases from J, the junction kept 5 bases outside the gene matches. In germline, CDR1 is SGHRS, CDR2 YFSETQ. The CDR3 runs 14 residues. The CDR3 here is CASSLEGQGAEQYF. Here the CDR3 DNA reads TGCGCCAGCAGCTTGGAGGGACAGGGCGCGGAGCAGTACTTC.

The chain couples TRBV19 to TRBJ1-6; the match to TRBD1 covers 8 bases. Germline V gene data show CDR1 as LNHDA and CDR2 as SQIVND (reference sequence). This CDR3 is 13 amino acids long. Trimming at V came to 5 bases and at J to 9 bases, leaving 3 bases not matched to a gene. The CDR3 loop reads CASSRQGFSPLHF. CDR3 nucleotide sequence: TGTGCCAGTAGTCGACAGGGGTTTTCACCCCTCCACTTT.

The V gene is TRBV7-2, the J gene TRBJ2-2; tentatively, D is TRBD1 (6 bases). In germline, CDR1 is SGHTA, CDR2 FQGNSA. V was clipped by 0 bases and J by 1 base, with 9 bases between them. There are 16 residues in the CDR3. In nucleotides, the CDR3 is TGTGCCAGCAGCTTAGCGCAGGGGCTGAACACCGGGGAGCTGTTTTTT. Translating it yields CASSLAQGLNTGELFF.

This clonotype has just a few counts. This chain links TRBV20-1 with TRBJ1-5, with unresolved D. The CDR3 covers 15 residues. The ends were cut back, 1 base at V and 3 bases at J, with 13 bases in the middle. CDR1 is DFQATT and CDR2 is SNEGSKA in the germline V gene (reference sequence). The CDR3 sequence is CSARGAASLNQPQHF. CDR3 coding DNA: TGCAGTGCTAGAGGGGCCGCCTCTCTCAATCAGCCCCAGCATTTT.

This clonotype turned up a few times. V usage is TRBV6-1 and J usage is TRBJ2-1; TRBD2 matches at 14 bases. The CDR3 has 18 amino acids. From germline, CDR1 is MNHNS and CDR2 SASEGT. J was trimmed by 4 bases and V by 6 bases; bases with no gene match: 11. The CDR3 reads CASSRLAGGTNFYNEQFF. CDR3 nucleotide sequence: TGTGCCAGCAGCCGACTAGCGGGGGGGACCAATTTTTACAATGAGCAGTTCTTC.

The CDR3 sequence: CASSSRTGDDYGYTF. In DNA form, the CDR3 reads TGTGCCAGCAGCTCAAGGACAGGGGACGACTATGGCTACACCTTC. V gene TRBV7-6 combines with J gene TRBJ1-2, with 9 bases identical to TRBD1. Germline-derived CDR1 and CDR2 are SGHVS and FNYEAQ. Trimming at V came to 4 bases and at J to 3 bases, leaving 6 bases not matched to a gene. This CDR3 has 15 amino acids.

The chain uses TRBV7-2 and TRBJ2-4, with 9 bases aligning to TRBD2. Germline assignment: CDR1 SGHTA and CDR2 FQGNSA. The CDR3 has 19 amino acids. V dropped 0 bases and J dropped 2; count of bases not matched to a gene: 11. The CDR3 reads CASSLALAGAALTKNIQYF. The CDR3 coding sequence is TGTGCCAGCAGCTTAGCCTTAGCGGGGGCCGCCTTAACCAAAAACATTCAGTACTTC.

CDR3 region: CASSYTRLAGNTGELFF. The DNA for the CDR3 is TGTGCCAGCAGTTACACCCGACTAGCGGGGAACACCGGGGAGCTGTTTTTT. The chain is built from TRBV6-5 and TRBJ2-2; 10 bases fit TRBD2. With 2 bases clipped from V and 1 base from J, the junction kept 4 bases outside the gene matches. CDR3 length: 17 amino acids. Looked up from germline, CDR1 is MNHEY and CDR2 is SVGAGI.

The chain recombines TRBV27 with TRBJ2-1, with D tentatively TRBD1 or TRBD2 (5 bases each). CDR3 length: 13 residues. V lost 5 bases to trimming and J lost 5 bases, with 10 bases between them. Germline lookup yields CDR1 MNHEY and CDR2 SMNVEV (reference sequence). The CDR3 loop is CASSHRDHNEQFF. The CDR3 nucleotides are TGTGCCAGCAGTCACCGGGACCACAATGAGCAGTTCTTC.

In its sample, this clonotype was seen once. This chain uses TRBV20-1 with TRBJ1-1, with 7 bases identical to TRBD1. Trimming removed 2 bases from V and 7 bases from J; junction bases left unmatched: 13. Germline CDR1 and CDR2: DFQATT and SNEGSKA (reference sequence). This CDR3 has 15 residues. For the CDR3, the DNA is TGCAGTGCTAGAAAACTTACAGGGACAGCGGATGAAGCTTTCTTT. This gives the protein CSARKLTGTADEAFF.

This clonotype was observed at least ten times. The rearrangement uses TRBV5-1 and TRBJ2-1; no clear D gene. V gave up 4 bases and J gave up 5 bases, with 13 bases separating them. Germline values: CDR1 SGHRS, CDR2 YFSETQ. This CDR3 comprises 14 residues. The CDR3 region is CASSRLTLNNEQFF. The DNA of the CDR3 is TGCGCCAGCAGCAGGCTGACGCTGAACAATGAGCAGTTCTTC.

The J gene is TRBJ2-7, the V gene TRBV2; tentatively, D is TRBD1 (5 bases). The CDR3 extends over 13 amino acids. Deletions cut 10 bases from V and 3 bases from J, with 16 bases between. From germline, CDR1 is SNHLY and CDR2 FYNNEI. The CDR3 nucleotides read TGTGCCACCCTGGACATCAGGAGCTACGAGCAGTACTTC. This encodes CATLDIRSYEQYF.

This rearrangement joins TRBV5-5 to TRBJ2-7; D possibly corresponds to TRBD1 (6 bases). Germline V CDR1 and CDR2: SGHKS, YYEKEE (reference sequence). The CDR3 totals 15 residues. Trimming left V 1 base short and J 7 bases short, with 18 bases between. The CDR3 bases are TGTGCCAGCAGCTTGTCGTTAGCAGGGGTGCGGGAGCAGTACTTC. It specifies CASSLSLAGVREQYF. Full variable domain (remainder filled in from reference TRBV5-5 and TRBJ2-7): DAGVTQSPTHLIKTRGQQVTLRCSPISGHKSVSWYQQVLGQGPQFIFQYYEKEERGRGNFPDRFSARQFPNYSSELNVNALLLGDSALYLCASSLSLAGVREQYFGPGTRLTVT.

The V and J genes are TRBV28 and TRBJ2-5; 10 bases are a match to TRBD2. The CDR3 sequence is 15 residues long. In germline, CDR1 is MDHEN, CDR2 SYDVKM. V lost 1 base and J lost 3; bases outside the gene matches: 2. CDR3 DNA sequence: TGTGCCAGCAGTTTATATCTAGCGGGGGAAGAGACCCAGTACTTC. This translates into CASSLYLAGEETQYF.

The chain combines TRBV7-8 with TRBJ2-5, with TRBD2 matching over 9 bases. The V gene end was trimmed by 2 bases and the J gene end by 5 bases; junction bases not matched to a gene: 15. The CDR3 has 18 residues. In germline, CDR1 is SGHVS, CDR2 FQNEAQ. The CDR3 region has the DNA TGTGCCAGCAGCTTAACTGGTAGCGGGGGCTTCGGGGCGGAGACCCAGTACTTC. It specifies CASSLTGSGGFGAETQYF.

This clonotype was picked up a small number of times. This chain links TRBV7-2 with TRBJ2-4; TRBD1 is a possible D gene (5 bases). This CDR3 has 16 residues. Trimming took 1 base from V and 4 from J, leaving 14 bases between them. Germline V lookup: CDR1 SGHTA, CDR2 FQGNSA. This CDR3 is CASSLVPQGWKNIQYF. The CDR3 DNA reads TGTGCCAGCAGCTTAGTCCCTCAGGGTTGGAAAAACATTCAGTACTTC.

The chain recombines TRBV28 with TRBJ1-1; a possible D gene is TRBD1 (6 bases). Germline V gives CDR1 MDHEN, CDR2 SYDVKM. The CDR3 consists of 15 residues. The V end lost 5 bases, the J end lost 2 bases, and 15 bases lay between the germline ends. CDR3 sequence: CASSHLDRPNTEAFF. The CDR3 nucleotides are TGTGCCAGCAGTCACCTCGACAGGCCAAACACTGAAGCTTTCTTT.

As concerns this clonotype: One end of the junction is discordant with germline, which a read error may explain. DNA for the CDR3: TGCAGCGTTTCGCCCCCCCGGAGGTCCTACTATGAGCAGTTCTTC. Translating it yields CSVSPPRRSYYEQFF. J is TRBJ2-1 and V is TRBV29-1; a weak D match, TRBD2 (5 bases). The germline V gene encodes CDR1 SQVTM and CDR2 ANQGSEA. The CDR3 has 15 residues.

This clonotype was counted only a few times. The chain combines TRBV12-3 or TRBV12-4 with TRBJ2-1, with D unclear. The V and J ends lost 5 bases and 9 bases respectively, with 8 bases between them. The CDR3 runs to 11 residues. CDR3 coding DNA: TGTGCCAGCAGTCTGAGACTTGAGCAGTTCTTC. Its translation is CASSLRLEQFF.